This T cell receptor beta chain was sequenced during a study of blood T cells in healthy people across ages. V dropped 8 bases and J dropped 5; count of bases not matched to a gene: 3. This CDR3 spans 13 amino acids. The V gene's germline CDR1 is SNHLY and CDR2 FYNNEI. This clonotype appeared a few times. A sample-barcoded 5' primer and a J-beta primer mix were used in a second PCR of about 6 to 12 cycles. TCRdb analysed the 5' RACE reads with MiXCR anew, one entry per CDR3 protein. Of around 800,000 distinct CDR3 sequences listed, around 24% were seen once; the top ten hold under 3%. The sample was also linked to a second study, of T cells of mothers and their children.

The material sequenced was blood. This TCR came from a boy younger than 18 in good health. The chain couples TRBV2 to TRBJ2-3; 11 bases are shared with TRBD1. CDR3 sequence reads: CASGQGALDTQYF. The CDR3 DNA sequence: TGTGCCAGCGGACAGGGGGCCTTAGATACGCAGTATTTT.